This T cell receptor (beta chain) is from a study of blood T cell repertoires in COVID-19. Sequencing used immunoSEQ multiplex PCR; TCRdb keeps in-frame clones, though not all of them. The sample records under 150,000 clones, about four fifths being singletons. CDR1 and CDR2 from the germline V gene are SSHAT and FNYEAQ (reference sequence). The CDR3 contains 15 residues. After removal of 5 bases from V and 4 bases from J, the junction contained 5 bases not matched to a gene. Input material: peripheral blood. This receptor was obtained from a woman in her sixties or seventies with active or convalescent COVID-19. The rearrangement uses TRBV7-7 and TRBJ2-1; 10 nucleotides align to TRBD2. The CDR3 here is CASSATSGEYNEQFF. DNA of the CDR3: TGTGCCAGCAGCGCAACTAGCGGGGAATACAATGAGCAGTTCTTC.